A selection of T cell receptor beta chains follows, all from one sample in a study of molecular identifiers for immune sequencing clone quantification. TCRdb used MiXCR to reprocess the PCR reads, holding one entry per CDR3 protein. The sample holds some 88,000 distinct CDR3 sequences, around 20% seen once. The sample consisted of naive CD8+ T cells from blood, with Jurkat cell RNA spiked in. The receptors stem from a human donor in good health. Some libraries in this study had Jurkat cell RNA spiked in. CDR3s include the opening cysteine and the closing phenylalanine or tryptophan. The D gene is left open where the match is weak. Clone size is shown for a subset of rows, as once, few, many or a class of expanded clone.

length: 11
V: TRBV30
size: few
J: TRBJ2-5
D: TRBD1
CDR3: CAWSIRGTQHF
DNA: TGTGCCTGGAGTATCAGGGGGACCCAGCACTTC

length: 16
V: TRBV7-6
size: many
J: TRBJ2-3
D: .
CDR3: CASSLAPGTSTDTQYF
DNA: TGTGCCAGCAGCTTAGCGCCGGGAACTAGCACAGATACGCAGTATTTT

length: 15
V: TRBV20-1
size: few
J: TRBJ2-1
D: .
CDR3: CSARDPTSPYNEQFF
DNA: TGCAGTGCTAGAGATCCTACCTCCCCTTACAATGAGCAGTTCTTC

length: 15
V: TRBV12-5
size: many
J: TRBJ1-5
D: .
CDR3: CASGLVWDSNQPQHF
DNA: TGTGCTAGTGGTTTGGTATGGGATAGCAATCAGCCCCAGCATTTT

length: 14
V: TRBV7-6
size: many
J: TRBJ1-1
D: .
CDR3: CASSLYGQGNEAFF
DNA: TGTGCCAGCAGCTTATATGGGCAGGGGAACGAAGCTTTCTTT

length: 15
V: TRBV4-1
size: many
J: TRBJ2-5
D: .
CDR3: CASSQEVTSIWTQYF
DNA: TGCGCCAGCAGCCAAGAGGTGACTAGTATATGGACCCAGTACTTC

length: 14
V: TRBV28
size: .
J: TRBJ2-1
D: TRBD2
CDR3: CASRKLANYNEQFF
DNA: TGTGCCAGCAGAAAACTAGCGAATTACAATGAGCAGTTCTTC

length: 12
V: TRBV12-3/TRBV12-4
size: few
J: TRBJ1-2
D: .
CDR3: CASSLGQYGYTF
DNA: TGTGCCAGCAGCCTAGGACAGTATGGCTACACCTTC

length: 18
V: TRBV2
size: .
J: TRBJ2-1
D: TRBD2
CDR3: CASSGGLAGGSSYNEQFF
DNA: TGTGCCAGCAGCGGGGGACTAGCGGGAGGAAGCTCCTACAATGAGCAGTTCTTC

length: 15
V: TRBV11-1
size: few
J: TRBJ2-2
D: .
CDR3: CASSLDGIFGGELFF
DNA: TGTGCCAGCAGCTTAGACGGGATTTTTGGCGGGGAGCTGTTTTTT

length: 14
V: TRBV6-6
size: few
J: TRBJ2-7
D: .
CDR3: CANSPSGTYYEQYF
DNA: TGTGCCAACAGTCCCAGCGGTACATACTACGAGCAGTACTTC

length: 15
V: TRBV24-1
size: .
J: TRBJ2-5
D: .
CDR3: CATSDLRLGLETQYF
DNA: TGTGCCACCAGTGATTTGCGGTTGGGGCTGGAGACCCAGTACTTC

length: 12
V: TRBV5-4
size: many
J: TRBJ1-2
D: .
CDR3: CASSGGADGYTF
DNA: TGTGCCAGCAGCGGAGGAGCCGATGGCTACACCTTC

length: 15
V: TRBV20-1
size: few
J: TRBJ2-2
D: .
CDR3: CSARPGEANTGELFF
DNA: TGCAGTGCTAGACCGGGTGAAGCGAACACCGGGGAGCTGTTTTTT

length: 13
V: TRBV28
size: many
J: TRBJ2-5
D: .
CDR3: CASSLNAVETQYF
DNA: TGTGCCAGCAGTCTGAACGCGGTGGAGACCCAGTACTTC

length: 13
V: TRBV5-6
size: few
J: TRBJ2-5
D: .
CDR3: CASSFTGTETQYF
DNA: TGTGCCAGCAGCTTCACAGGGACTGAGACCCAGTACTTC

length: 16
V: TRBV4-3
size: many
J: TRBJ2-3
D: TRBD1
CDR3: CASSQATGFGGDTQYF
DNA: TGCGCCAGCAGCCAAGCGACAGGGTTTGGTGGAGATACGCAGTATTTT

length: 14
V: TRBV4-3
size: few
J: TRBJ2-7
D: TRBD2
CDR3: CASSPSGGTSEQYF
DNA: TGCGCCAGCAGCCCTAGCGGGGGGACCTCCGAGCAGTACTTC

length: 17
V: TRBV12-3/TRBV12-4
size: few
J: TRBJ2-2
D: TRBD2
CDR3: CASQPGTSGIRHGELFF
DNA: TGTGCCAGCCAGCCCGGGACTAGCGGGATCCGGCATGGGGAGCTGTTTTTT

length: 16
V: TRBV5-5
size: few
J: TRBJ2-3
D: .
CDR3: CASSYGVITRGDTRYF
DNA: TGTGCCAGCAGCTACGGGGTGATCACACGCGGAGATACGCGGTATTTT

length: 15
V: TRBV5-1
size: many
J: TRBJ2-2
D: TRBD1
CDR3: CASSLFQGAVGELFF
DNA: TGCGCCAGCAGCTTGTTCCAGGGGGCTGTCGGGGAGCTGTTTTTT

length: 16
V: TRBV6-1
size: many
J: TRBJ1-6
D: .
CDR3: CASSVRDTVFNSPLHF
DNA: TGTGCCAGCAGTGTCCGGGACACCGTGTTTAATTCACCCCTCCACTTT

length: 16
V: TRBV24-1
size: .
J: TRBJ2-1
D: .
CDR3: CATSGPGTPTYNEQFF
DNA: TGTGCCACCAGTGGCCCCGGGACTCCTACCTACAATGAGCAGTTCTTC

length: 15
V: TRBV19
size: many
J: TRBJ2-1
D: TRBD2
CDR3: CASSQGGRSYNEQFF
DNA: TGTGCCAGTAGTCAGGGCGGGAGATCCTACAATGAGCAGTTCTTC

length: 15
V: TRBV2
size: .
J: TRBJ2-7
D: TRBD2
CDR3: CASSMTSGSSYEQYF
DNA: TGTGCCAGCAGTATGACTAGCGGTAGCTCCTACGAGCAGTACTTC

length: 18
V: TRBV19
size: many
J: TRBJ2-1
D: .
CDR3: CASSTWPPSRSNLREQFF
DNA: TGTGCCAGTAGCACATGGCCCCCCTCTCGCTCTAACTTGCGTGAGCAGTTCTTC

length: 16
V: TRBV20-1
size: many
J: TRBJ2-3
D: TRBD2
CDR3: CSARSPASGTLIGQYF
DNA: TGCAGTGCTAGAAGCCCAGCTAGCGGGACCCTGATTGGGCAGTATTTT

length: 13
V: TRBV19
size: .
J: TRBJ2-1
D: TRBD2
CDR3: CASRLAGYNEQFF
DNA: TGTGCCAGCAGACTAGCCGGGTACAATGAGCAGTTCTTC

length: 14
V: TRBV15
size: many
J: TRBJ2-7
D: TRBD1
CDR3: CATSPWTGAYEQYF
DNA: TGTGCCACCTCTCCCTGGACAGGGGCCTACGAGCAGTACTTC

length: 17
V: TRBV5-6
size: many
J: TRBJ1-2
D: .
CDR3: CASSLDRTHFFNYGYTF
DNA: TGTGCCAGCAGCTTGGACCGGACGCATTTTTTTAACTATGGCTACACCTTC